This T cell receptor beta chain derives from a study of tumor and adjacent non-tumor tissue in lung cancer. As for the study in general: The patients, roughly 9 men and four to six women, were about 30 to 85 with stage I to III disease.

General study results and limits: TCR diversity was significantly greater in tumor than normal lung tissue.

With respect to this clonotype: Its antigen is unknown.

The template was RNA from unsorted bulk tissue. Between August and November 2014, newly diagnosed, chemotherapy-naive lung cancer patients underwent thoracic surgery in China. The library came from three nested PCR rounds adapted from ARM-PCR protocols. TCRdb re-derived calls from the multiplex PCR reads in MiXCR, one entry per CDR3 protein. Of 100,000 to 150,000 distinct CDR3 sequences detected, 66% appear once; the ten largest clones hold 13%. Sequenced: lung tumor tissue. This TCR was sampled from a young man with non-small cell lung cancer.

In DNA, the CDR3 is TGTGCCAGCAACCCAGAACGACTTGGGGACACTGAAGCTTTCTTT. Its translation: CASNPERLGDTEAFF. This chain uses TRBV12-3 or TRBV12-4 with TRBJ1-1; no clear D gene. The CDR3 totals 15 residues. V lost 7 bases and J lost 3, with 18 bases in between.